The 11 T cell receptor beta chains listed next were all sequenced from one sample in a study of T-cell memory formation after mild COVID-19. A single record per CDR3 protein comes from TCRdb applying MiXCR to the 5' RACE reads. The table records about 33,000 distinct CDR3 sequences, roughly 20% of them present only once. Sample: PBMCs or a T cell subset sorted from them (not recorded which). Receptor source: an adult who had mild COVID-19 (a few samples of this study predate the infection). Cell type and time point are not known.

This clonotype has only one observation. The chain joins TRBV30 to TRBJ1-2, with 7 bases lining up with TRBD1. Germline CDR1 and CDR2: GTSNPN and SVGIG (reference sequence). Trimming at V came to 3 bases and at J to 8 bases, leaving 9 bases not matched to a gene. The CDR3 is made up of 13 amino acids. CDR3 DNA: TGTGCCTGGAGCGCTACAGGGGCTGACGGCTACACCTTC. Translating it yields CAWSATGADGYTF.

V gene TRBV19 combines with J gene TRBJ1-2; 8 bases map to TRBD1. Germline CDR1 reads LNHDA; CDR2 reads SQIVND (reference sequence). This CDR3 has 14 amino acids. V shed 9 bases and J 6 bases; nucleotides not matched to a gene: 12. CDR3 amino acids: CASTPRQGADGYTF. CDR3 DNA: TGTGCCAGCACCCCCAGGCAGGGGGCCGATGGCTACACCTTC.

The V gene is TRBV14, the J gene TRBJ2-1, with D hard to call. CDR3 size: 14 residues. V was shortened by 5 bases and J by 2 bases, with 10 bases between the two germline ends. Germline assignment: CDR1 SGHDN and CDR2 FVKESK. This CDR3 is CASSKRRTYNEQFF. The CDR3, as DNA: TGTGCCAGCAGCAAAAGGCGCACCTACAATGAGCAGTTCTTC.

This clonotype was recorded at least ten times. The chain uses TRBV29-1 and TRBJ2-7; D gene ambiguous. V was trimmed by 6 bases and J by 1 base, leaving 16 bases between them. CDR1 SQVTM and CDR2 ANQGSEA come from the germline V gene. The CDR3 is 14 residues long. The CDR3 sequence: CSVPPGVSSYEQYF. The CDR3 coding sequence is TGCAGCGTCCCACCAGGAGTAAGTTCCTACGAGCAGTACTTC.

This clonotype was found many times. Here the CDR3 reads CASSLDSPSSYNSPLHF. DNA of the CDR3: TGTGCCAGCAGCCTGGACTCGCCGAGCTCCTATAATTCACCCCTCCACTTT. The chain uses TRBV12-3 or TRBV12-4 and TRBJ1-6, with D uncertain. Trimming took 6 bases from V and 0 from J, leaving 15 bases between them. The CDR3 extends over 17 amino acids.

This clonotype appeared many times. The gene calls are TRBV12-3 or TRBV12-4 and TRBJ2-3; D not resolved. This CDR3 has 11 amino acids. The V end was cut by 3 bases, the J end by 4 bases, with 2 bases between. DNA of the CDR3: TGTGCCAGCAGTTTGTCAGATACGCAGTATTTT. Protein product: CASSLSDTQYF.

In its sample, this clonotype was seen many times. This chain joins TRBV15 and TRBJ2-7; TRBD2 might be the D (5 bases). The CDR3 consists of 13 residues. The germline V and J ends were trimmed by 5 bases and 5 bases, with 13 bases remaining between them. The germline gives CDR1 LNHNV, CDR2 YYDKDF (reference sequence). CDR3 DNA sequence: TGTGCCACCAGCTCCCCCGGAGGACACGAGCAGTACTTC. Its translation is CATSSPGGHEQYF.

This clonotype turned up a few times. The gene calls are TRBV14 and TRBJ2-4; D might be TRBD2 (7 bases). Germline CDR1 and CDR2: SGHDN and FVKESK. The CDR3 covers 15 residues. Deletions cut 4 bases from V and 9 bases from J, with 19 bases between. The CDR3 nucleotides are TGTGCCAGCAGCCCGCGAGGGGGGGCGCTTGGCATTCAGTACTTC. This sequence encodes CASSPRGGALGIQYF.

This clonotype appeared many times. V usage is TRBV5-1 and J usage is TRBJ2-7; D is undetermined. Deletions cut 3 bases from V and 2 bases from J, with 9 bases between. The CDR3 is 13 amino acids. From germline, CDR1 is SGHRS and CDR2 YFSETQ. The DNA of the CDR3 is TGCGCCAGCAGCTCGGACGGTGCCTACGAGCAGTACTTC. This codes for CASSSDGAYEQYF. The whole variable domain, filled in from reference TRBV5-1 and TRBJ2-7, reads KAGVTQTPRYLIKTRGQQVTLSCSPISGHRSVSWYQQTPGQGLQFLFEYFSETQRNKGNFPGRFSGRQFSNSRSEMNVSTLELGDSALYLCASSSDGAYEQYFGPGTRLTVT.

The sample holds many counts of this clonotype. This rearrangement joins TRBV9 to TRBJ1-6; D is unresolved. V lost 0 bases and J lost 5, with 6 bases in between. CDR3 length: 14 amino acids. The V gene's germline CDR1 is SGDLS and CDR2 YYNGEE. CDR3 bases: TGTGCCAGCAGCGTAGGCCAGGATAATTCACCCCTCCACTTT. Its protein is CASSVGQDNSPLHF. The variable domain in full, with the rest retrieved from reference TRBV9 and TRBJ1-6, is DSGVTQTPKHLITATGQRVTLRCSPRSGDLSVYWYQQSLDQGLQFLIQYYNGEERAKGNILERFSAQQFPDLHSELNLSSLELGDSALYFCASSVGQDNSPLHFGNGTRLTVT.

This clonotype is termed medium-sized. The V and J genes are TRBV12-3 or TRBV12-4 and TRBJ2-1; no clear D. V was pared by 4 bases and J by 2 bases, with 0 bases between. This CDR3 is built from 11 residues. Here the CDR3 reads CASSSYNEQFF. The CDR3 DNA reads TGTGCCAGCAGTTCCTACAATGAGCAGTTCTTC.